This paragraph reports one TCR beta chain. The antigen remains undetermined. The V end was cut by 6 bases, the J end by 7 bases, with 15 bases between. CDR3 size: 14 residues. Germline V lookup: CDR1 SGHVS, CDR2 FNYEAQ. These data originate in a study of PD-1 blockade in classical Hodgkin lymphoma. Time point defined: newly diagnosed, previously untreated cHL patient sample. Purification of CD4+ T cells from thawed PBMCs was achieved by magnetic negative selection. Newly diagnosed, untreated classical Hodgkin lymphoma PBMCs served as comparison. General observations from the study: The repertoire differences lack a defined cause, possibly disease activity or prior therapy. Lower baseline TCR diversity was reported for newly diagnosed patients than for healthy donors.

Only in-frame clones appear in the TCRdb table, and some are missing; sequencing was by immunoSEQ multiplex PCR. The sample has 20,000 to 30,000 clones, roughly nine tenths seen once. The clonotype comes from a human donor with classical Hodgkin lymphoma. The rearrangement links TRBV7-6 to TRBJ2-2; TRBD1 might be the D (6 bases). What was sequenced was CD4+ T cells from blood. The chain's CDR3 is CASSSGQIGGELFF. The CDR3 DNA follows: TGTGCCAGCAGTTCCGGACAGATCGGCGGGGAGCTGTTTTTT.